Listed below are T cell receptor beta chains from one sample, sequenced in a study of CD8 T cells in ankylosing spondylitis. TCRdb called the 5' RACE reads again in MiXCR, with one record for every CDR3 protein. The sample shows about 300,000 distinct CDR3 sequences, under 25% of them seen only once. The sample taken for sequencing was blood, either unsorted or a sorted T cell fraction (not recorded which). All receptors come from a female donor with ankylosing spondylitis or in good health (not recorded which). Each CDR3 is given with its conserved first and last residue. Each record gives: CDR3 length, clone size, J gene, V gene, D gene, CDR3 protein, CDR3 DNA. D genes are given only for firm matches. The listing skips clone size in some rows; elsewhere it reads once, few, many or a size class.

cdr3_length: 16
clone_size: .
j_call: TRBJ2-1
v_call: TRBV7-2
d_call: .
cdr3_aa: CASSLVASEVEGEQFF
cdr3_nt: TGTGCCAGCAGCTTAGTTGCGTCAGAGGTCGAGGGTGAGCAGTTCTTC

cdr3_length: 15
clone_size: few
j_call: TRBJ2-5
v_call: TRBV20-1
d_call: TRBD2
cdr3_aa: CSAPSGRLPQETQYF
cdr3_nt: TGCAGTGCCCCTAGCGGGAGGTTGCCTCAAGAGACCCAGTACTTC

cdr3_length: 15
clone_size: many
j_call: TRBJ2-1
v_call: TRBV12-3/TRBV12-4
d_call: .
cdr3_aa: CASSSRGPSYNEQFF
cdr3_nt: TGTGCCAGCAGTTCCAGGGGTCCCTCCTACAATGAGCAGTTCTTC

cdr3_length: 16
clone_size: many
j_call: TRBJ2-3
v_call: TRBV20-1
d_call: TRBD2
cdr3_aa: CSANSRTSGYTDTQYF
cdr3_nt: TGCAGTGCCAACTCCCGGACTAGCGGCTACACAGATACGCAGTATTTT

cdr3_length: 13
clone_size: .
j_call: TRBJ1-1
v_call: TRBV7-2
d_call: .
cdr3_aa: CASSQQRRLGAFF
cdr3_nt: TGTGCCAGCAGCCAACAGCGCAGGCTCGGAGCTTTCTTT

cdr3_length: 12
clone_size: few
j_call: TRBJ2-1
v_call: TRBV12-3/TRBV12-4
d_call: .
cdr3_aa: CASRPLYNEQFF
cdr3_nt: TGTGCCAGCAGACCCCTATACAATGAGCAGTTCTTC

cdr3_length: 15
clone_size: .
j_call: TRBJ1-1
v_call: TRBV7-9
d_call: TRBD1
cdr3_aa: CASSQSTGLNTEAFF
cdr3_nt: TGTGCCAGCAGCCAATCGACAGGGTTGAACACTGAAGCTTTCTTT

cdr3_length: 13
clone_size: .
j_call: TRBJ2-1
v_call: TRBV6-2/TRBV6-3
d_call: .
cdr3_aa: CASSIWSGEEQFF
cdr3_nt: TGTGCCAGCTCCATCTGGTCGGGTGAGGAGCAGTTCTTC

cdr3_length: 13
clone_size: .
j_call: TRBJ2-7
v_call: TRBV12-3/TRBV12-4
d_call: .
cdr3_aa: CASSPSQGSEQYF
cdr3_nt: TGTGCCAGCAGTCCCTCCCAAGGGTCGGAGCAGTACTTC

cdr3_length: 16
clone_size: .
j_call: TRBJ2-6
v_call: TRBV7-2
d_call: .
cdr3_aa: CASSLKGSAGANVLTF
cdr3_nt: TGTGCCAGCAGCTTAAAGGGGAGTGCTGGGGCCAACGTCCTGACTTTC

cdr3_length: 13
clone_size: .
j_call: TRBJ2-4
v_call: TRBV6-2/TRBV6-3
d_call: TRBD1
cdr3_aa: CASNRGRGNIQYF
cdr3_nt: TGTGCCAGTAACAGGGGGCGAGGGAACATTCAGTACTTC

cdr3_length: 12
clone_size: .
j_call: TRBJ2-1
v_call: TRBV24-1
d_call: .
cdr3_aa: CATSELGDEQFF
cdr3_nt: TGTGCCACCAGTGAATTGGGGGATGAGCAGTTCTTC

cdr3_length: 13
clone_size: many
j_call: TRBJ1-4
v_call: TRBV12-3/TRBV12-4
d_call: .
cdr3_aa: CASSGERGEKLFF
cdr3_nt: TGTGCCAGCAGCGGGGAAAGGGGAGAAAAACTGTTTTTT

cdr3_length: 16
clone_size: .
j_call: TRBJ1-4
v_call: TRBV7-2
d_call: TRBD1
cdr3_aa: CASSLVAGGSNEKLFF
cdr3_nt: TGTGCCAGCAGCTTAGTAGCAGGGGGCTCAAATGAAAAACTGTTTTTT

cdr3_length: 13
clone_size: few
j_call: TRBJ1-6
v_call: TRBV11-2
d_call: .
cdr3_aa: CAKGARADSPLHF
cdr3_nt: TGTGCCAAAGGGGCTAGGGCGGATTCACCCCTCCACTTT

cdr3_length: 16
clone_size: .
j_call: TRBJ2-2
v_call: TRBV4-3
d_call: TRBD2
cdr3_aa: CASSQDWAGDTGELFF
cdr3_nt: TGCGCCAGCAGCCAAGATTGGGCGGGAGATACCGGGGAGCTGTTTTTT

cdr3_length: 15
clone_size: .
j_call: TRBJ2-7
v_call: TRBV13
d_call: .
cdr3_aa: CASRRRTGSSYEQYF
cdr3_nt: TGTGCCAGCAGAAGACGGACCGGTAGCTCCTACGAGCAGTACTTC

cdr3_length: 14
clone_size: few
j_call: TRBJ2-1
v_call: TRBV7-3
d_call: .
cdr3_aa: CASSSLLGSSEQFF
cdr3_nt: TGTGCCAGCAGCTCCCTCCTTGGCAGCAGTGAGCAGTTCTTC

cdr3_length: 13
clone_size: .
j_call: TRBJ1-6
v_call: TRBV5-4
d_call: .
cdr3_aa: CASSLEVRSPLHF
cdr3_nt: TGTGCCAGCAGCTTGGAAGTAAGGTCACCCCTCCACTTT

cdr3_length: 14
clone_size: .
j_call: TRBJ1-2
v_call: TRBV29-1
d_call: .
cdr3_aa: CSVEADKEIDGYTF
cdr3_nt: TGCAGCGTTGAAGCCGACAAGGAAATAGATGGCTACACCTTC

cdr3_length: 15
clone_size: .
j_call: TRBJ1-4
v_call: TRBV29-1
d_call: TRBD1
cdr3_aa: CSVVGTGETNEKLFF
cdr3_nt: TGCAGCGTTGTTGGGACAGGGGAGACTAATGAAAAACTGTTTTTT

cdr3_length: 12
clone_size: .
j_call: TRBJ1-5
v_call: TRBV28
d_call: TRBD1
cdr3_aa: CASSESDRRGNF
cdr3_nt: TGTGCCAGCAGTGAATCGGACAGGAGGGGGAATTTT

cdr3_length: 12
clone_size: .
j_call: TRBJ1-1
v_call: TRBV20-1
d_call: .
cdr3_aa: CSASSPSRAAFF
cdr3_nt: TGCAGTGCTTCGTCGCCCTCCAGGGCGGCTTTCTTT

cdr3_length: 13
clone_size: few
j_call: TRBJ1-2
v_call: TRBV6-1
d_call: .
cdr3_aa: CASSQDSYYGYTF
cdr3_nt: TGTGCCAGCAGCCAGGACAGCTACTATGGCTACACCTTC

cdr3_length: 12
clone_size: few
j_call: TRBJ2-5
v_call: TRBV20-1
d_call: .
cdr3_aa: CSASPGDWTQYF
cdr3_nt: TGCAGTGCTAGTCCCGGTGACTGGACCCAGTACTTC

cdr3_length: 17
clone_size: few
j_call: TRBJ1-5
v_call: TRBV15
d_call: .
cdr3_aa: CATSRDVGTGSNQPQHF
cdr3_nt: TGTGCCACCAGCAGAGATGTAGGAACGGGTAGCAATCAGCCCCAGCATTTT

cdr3_length: 16
clone_size: few
j_call: TRBJ2-1
v_call: TRBV7-6
d_call: TRBD2
cdr3_aa: CASSTQREGRGNEQFF
cdr3_nt: TGTGCCAGCAGCACCCAGCGGGAGGGCCGAGGAAATGAGCAGTTCTTC

cdr3_length: 15
clone_size: many
j_call: TRBJ2-5
v_call: TRBV20-1
d_call: TRBD2
cdr3_aa: CSANPLAGVSETQYF
cdr3_nt: TGCAGTGCAAACCCCCTAGCGGGAGTTTCAGAGACCCAGTACTTC

cdr3_length: 13
clone_size: .
j_call: TRBJ2-1
v_call: TRBV19
d_call: TRBD1
cdr3_aa: CASSTTGINEQFF
cdr3_nt: TGTGCCAGTAGTACGACAGGGATAAATGAGCAGTTCTTC

cdr3_length: 14
clone_size: .
j_call: TRBJ2-1
v_call: TRBV3-1
d_call: .
cdr3_aa: CASSRYPKGNEQFF
cdr3_nt: TGTGCCAGCAGCCGCTATCCCAAGGGCAATGAGCAGTTCTTC

cdr3_length: 12
clone_size: .
j_call: TRBJ2-1
v_call: TRBV7-9
d_call: TRBD2
cdr3_aa: CASGKTSGEQFF
cdr3_nt: TGTGCCAGCGGGAAGACTAGCGGCGAGCAGTTCTTC

cdr3_length: 18
clone_size: .
j_call: TRBJ2-1
v_call: TRBV6-1
d_call: .
cdr3_aa: CASSEDGPQGLSWDEQFF
cdr3_nt: TGTGCCAGCAGTGAAGACGGCCCGCAGGGTCTCTCTTGGGATGAGCAGTTCTTC

cdr3_length: 15
clone_size: few
j_call: TRBJ2-3
v_call: TRBV20-1
d_call: .
cdr3_aa: CSATRSSVSTDTQYF
cdr3_nt: TGCAGTGCTACCAGATCTAGCGTTAGCACAGATACGCAGTATTTT

cdr3_length: 16
clone_size: .
j_call: TRBJ2-3
v_call: TRBV5-1
d_call: TRBD2
cdr3_aa: CASSLGLAEVGDTQYF
cdr3_nt: TGCGCCAGCAGCTTGGGTCTAGCGGAGGTAGGAGATACGCAGTATTTT

cdr3_length: 15
clone_size: few
j_call: TRBJ2-5
v_call: TRBV5-6
d_call: .
cdr3_aa: CASSLAVGRQETQYF
cdr3_nt: TGTGCCAGCAGCTTGGCCGTGGGACGGCAAGAGACCCAGTACTTC

cdr3_length: 13
clone_size: .
j_call: TRBJ1-1
v_call: TRBV6-1
d_call: .
cdr3_aa: CASSDRKNTEAFF
cdr3_nt: TGTGCCAGCAGTGACAGGAAGAACACTGAAGCTTTCTTT

cdr3_length: 13
clone_size: .
j_call: TRBJ2-1
v_call: TRBV24-1
d_call: .
cdr3_aa: CATSDLSGTEQFF
cdr3_nt: TGTGCCACCAGTGATTTGAGTGGCACTGAGCAGTTCTTC

cdr3_length: 15
clone_size: once
j_call: TRBJ1-1
v_call: TRBV7-9
d_call: .
cdr3_aa: CASSKMGVSNTEAFF
cdr3_nt: TGTGCCAGCAGCAAAATGGGGGTTTCGAACACTGAAGCTTTCTTT

cdr3_length: 10
clone_size: .
j_call: TRBJ1-4
v_call: TRBV28
d_call: .
cdr3_aa: CASSDEKLFF
cdr3_nt: TGTGCCAGCTCAGATGAAAAACTGTTTTTT

cdr3_length: 14
clone_size: many
j_call: TRBJ1-6
v_call: TRBV2
d_call: TRBD1
cdr3_aa: CASNPTGANSPLHF
cdr3_nt: TGTGCCAGCAACCCGACAGGGGCTAATTCACCCCTCCACTTT

cdr3_length: 14
clone_size: .
j_call: TRBJ2-2
v_call: TRBV7-3
d_call: TRBD2
cdr3_aa: CASSPRLADGELFF
cdr3_nt: TGTGCCAGCAGCCCGCGACTAGCCGACGGGGAGCTGTTTTTT

cdr3_length: 13
clone_size: .
j_call: TRBJ2-1
v_call: TRBV14
d_call: TRBD2
cdr3_aa: CASSRGLANRLFF
cdr3_nt: TGTGCCAGCAGCCGGGGACTAGCGAATCGGCTGTTCTTC

cdr3_length: 16
clone_size: .
j_call: TRBJ2-3
v_call: TRBV12-3/TRBV12-4
d_call: .
cdr3_aa: CASSLLRGPLTDTQYF
cdr3_nt: TGTGCCAGCAGTTTACTCAGGGGCCCACTCACAGATACGCAGTATTTT

cdr3_length: 14
clone_size: .
j_call: TRBJ2-3
v_call: TRBV20-1
d_call: .
cdr3_aa: CSARLDLGTDTQYF
cdr3_nt: TGCAGTGCTAGACTGGACCTGGGCACAGATACGCAGTATTTT

cdr3_length: 15
clone_size: few
j_call: TRBJ1-2
v_call: TRBV5-1
d_call: TRBD1
cdr3_aa: CASSLDGQGSGGYTF
cdr3_nt: TGCGCCAGCAGCTTGGACGGACAGGGAAGTGGGGGCTACACCTTC

cdr3_length: 12
clone_size: .
j_call: TRBJ2-7
v_call: TRBV10-1
d_call: TRBD2
cdr3_aa: CARGTSGSEQYF
cdr3_nt: TGCGCCAGGGGGACTAGCGGGAGCGAGCAGTACTTC

cdr3_length: 18
clone_size: many
j_call: TRBJ2-1
v_call: TRBV29-1
d_call: TRBD1
cdr3_aa: CSVAPDRGRSNSYNEQFF
cdr3_nt: TGCAGCGTTGCCCCGGACAGGGGCCGTTCAAATTCCTACAATGAGCAGTTCTTC

cdr3_length: 16
clone_size: few
j_call: TRBJ2-7
v_call: TRBV20-1
d_call: TRBD2
cdr3_aa: CSARDLAGRRSYEQYF
cdr3_nt: TGCAGTGCTAGAGATTTAGCGGGGCGGCGGTCCTACGAGCAGTACTTC